This T cell receptor (beta chain) was recovered during a study of control samples from healthy donors and cancer patients (TCRdb year 2020). The CDR3 starts with the cysteine, ends with the phenylalanine, and has 13 residues. The CDR3 DNA has 39 bases and is translated from base 1. CDR1 and CDR2 were assigned from the germline V gene (reference sequence) as SEHNR and FQNEAQ. V is clipped by 5 bases and J by 3 bases, and the sequence between their germline boundaries is 11 bases long. Of note for this clone: The target of this receptor is not known. The sample holds no much larger clone one base away, and base qualities are not on file.

Libraries were built with the immunoSEQ multiplex PCR assay. In its TCRdb copy, this immuneACCESS table keeps in-frame sequences only and misses some clones. Where compared with another copy, unresolved V genes explain less than half of these, and the others have no known cause. Within this sample are over 100,000 clones, with 88% of them counted one time only. Together, the top ten hold roughly 3.1% of the sample. The receptor's source is a man over 45 in good health. The rearrangement combines TRBV7-9 with TRBJ2-7, with no reliable assignment of the D segment. Source material: blood. The sequenced DNA: TGTGCCAGCAGCCCCCCTAGTATCTACGAGCAGTACTTC. Its protein product is CASSPPSIYEQYF.